The clone carrying this TCR beta chain was observed a handful of times. Germline loops: CDR1 MGHRA, CDR2 YSYEKL. CDR3 length equals 15 residues. With V trimmed by 3 bases and J by 3 bases, 6 bases remained unmatched. With 60 Vbeta and 13 Jbeta primers, the PCR was carried out. The assay was immunoSEQ multiplex PCR, and TCRdb's table has in-frame clones only and misses some. The repertoire holds about 180,000 clones, 76% seen once, with over 2% in the top ten. These data are taken from a study of cytomegalovirus exposure and HLA in healthy donors. Sequences were obtained from PBMCs. This clonotype originated in a young woman in good health and CMV-seropositive. The chain combines TRBV4-1 with TRBJ2-7; TRBD1 matches 9 bases. The CDR3 DNA reads TGCGCCAGCAGCCACCCGACAGGGGGTAGCTACGAGCAGTACTTC. It encodes CASSHPTGGSYEQYF.